The clone carrying this T cell receptor beta chain was detected only a few times. Its antigen remains unidentified. The CDR3 loop spans 14 amino acids. Germline CDR1 and CDR2: LGHNA and YNFKEQ. Trimming pared 0 bases from V and 8 bases from J, leaving 8 bases between. This specimen comes from a study of T cells in Graves' hyperthyroidism and ophthalmopathy. RNA transcripts were the template for amplifying TCR beta CDR3 regions. First-round RT-PCR with HTBI primers amplified the TCR CDR3 region. MiXCR was run by TCRdb on the multiplex PCR reads, yielding one entry per CDR3 protein. The sample carries fewer than 550,000 distinct CDR3 sequences, about a sixth recorded once. Findings of the study overall: Most thyroid clonotypes that were expanded above 0.001 also turned up in blood. In simple terms, a model built on 13 V-J features told ophthalmopathy apart from stable hyperthyroidism.

Isolation of PBMCs was performed on around 10 ml fresh peripheral blood. Source material: blood. This receptor was obtained from a woman between 18 and 30 years old with Graves' hyperthyroidism. V is TRBV4-2 and J is TRBJ1-6, with D unclear. The CDR3 sequence is CASSQDLLDSPLHF. The CDR3 DNA reads as TGTGCCAGCAGCCAAGACCTATTGGATTCACCCCTCCACTTT.